Listed below are T cell receptor beta chains from one sample, sequenced in a study of PD-1 blockade in classical Hodgkin lymphoma. Measured with immunoSEQ multiplex PCR; TCRdb has only the in-frame clones, and not every one. Of tens of thousands of clones listed, 68% were seen once; the top ten hold more than 5%. The specimen comprised peripheral blood mononuclear cells (PBMCs), sampled at baseline. The receptor source for this set is a human donor with classical Hodgkin lymphoma. Both conserved end residues are part of each CDR3. A D gene is named only where the DNA matches it firmly.

D	J	V	CDR3
.	TRBJ2-2	TRBV5-5	CASSLDGINTGELFF
.	TRBJ1-5	TRBV5-4	CASSLGSNQPQHF
.	TRBJ2-2	TRBV7-9	CASSFSANTGELFF
TRBD1	TRBJ2-1	TRBV7-2	CASSRDRPPYNEQFF
TRBD2	TRBJ2-1	TRBV7-9	CASSPGGPVTYEQFF
TRBD2	TRBJ2-1	TRBV2	CASRLSGGSYNEQFF
.	TRBJ2-3	TRBV5-1	CASSGALGARTDTQYF
.	TRBJ2-1	TRBV7-9	CASSSSSGQPFNEQFF
.	TRBJ2-5	TRBV30	CAWSPSLLVQETQYF
TRBD2	TRBJ2-3	TRBV5-1	CASSWTRGRDTQYF
TRBD1	TRBJ2-7	TRBV18	CASSRDRVIYEQYF
TRBD1	TRBJ1-2	TRBV27	CASSPGGGYIYGYTF
.	TRBJ2-1	TRBV4-3	CASSQERAMGLEQFF
TRBD1	TRBJ2-2	TRBV5-1	CASSLGQGATGELFF
TRBD2	TRBJ2-5	TRBV27	CASSLMASGGVETQYF
TRBD1	TRBJ1-5	TRBV28	CASARTGGYRNQPQHF
.	TRBJ1-4	TRBV30	CAWNEGVYEKLFF
.	TRBJ1-1	TRBV5-8	CASSHGGHRNTEAFF
.	TRBJ1-1	TRBV6-5	CASSYSGGGWAFF
TRBD1	TRBJ1-5	TRBV7-2	CASSSGQGANRNQPQHF
.	TRBJ1-1	TRBV4-3	CASSQGTRSKNTEAFF
.	TRBJ2-2	TRBV11-3	CASSYGTANTGELFF
.	TRBJ1-1	TRBV28	CASNLGQPFEAFF
.	TRBJ1-4	TRBV5-1	CASSWTAGINEKLFF
TRBD1	TRBJ1-6	TRBV27	CASSFDRAGSPLHF
.	TRBJ1-5	TRBV5-1	CASSLAVGTPLGHSNQPQHF
.	TRBJ1-1	TRBV11-2	CASSPGFGNTEAFF
TRBD1	TRBJ1-2	TRBV4-1	CASSQDWDRGLINYGYTF
.	TRBJ1-1	TRBV30	CAWSRPGREAFF
.	TRBJ2-3	TRBV20-1	CSAPTDTQYF
TRBD1	TRBJ2-2	TRBV19	CASSITGETGELFF
.	TRBJ1-5	TRBV30	CAWNERDRRNQPQHF
TRBD2	TRBJ2-2	TRBV4-1	CASSQALSSGGRELFF